Sequencing of this T cell receptor (beta chain) was carried out in a study of T cell responses to AZD1222 COVID-19 vaccine. Across the study: Pooling of second doses given at about 4 or about 12 weeks was done. Study outcomes and limitations: Across spike, vaccine-associated CD4 TCRs were found, dominant at 160-218 and 743-854. Increases in Spike-specific TCR breadth and depth were seen after two AZD1222 doses. In a largely white British group with more females than males, clonal diversity was possibly underestimated.

TCRdb keeps only in-frame clones here, not all; method: immunoSEQ multiplex PCR. The repertoire includes under 150,000 clones, about 93% of them detected once, and 4% to 5.5% sits in the top ten. Notes on this clone: The antigen is unknown.

The CDR3 contains 13 residues. CDR1 is SQVTM and CDR2 is ANQGSEA in the germline V gene. Trimming took 7 bases from V and 7 from J; bases not matched to a gene: 8. The chain employs TRBV29-1 and TRBJ1-4; 8 bases map to TRBD1. The sequence was obtained from an adult in good health. This specimen was peripheral blood, taken on day 0 of AZD1222 vaccination. The CDR3 reads CSAQGGQGEKLFF. Here the CDR3 DNA reads TGCAGCGCACAGGGGGGGCAGGGTGAAAAACTGTTTTTT.